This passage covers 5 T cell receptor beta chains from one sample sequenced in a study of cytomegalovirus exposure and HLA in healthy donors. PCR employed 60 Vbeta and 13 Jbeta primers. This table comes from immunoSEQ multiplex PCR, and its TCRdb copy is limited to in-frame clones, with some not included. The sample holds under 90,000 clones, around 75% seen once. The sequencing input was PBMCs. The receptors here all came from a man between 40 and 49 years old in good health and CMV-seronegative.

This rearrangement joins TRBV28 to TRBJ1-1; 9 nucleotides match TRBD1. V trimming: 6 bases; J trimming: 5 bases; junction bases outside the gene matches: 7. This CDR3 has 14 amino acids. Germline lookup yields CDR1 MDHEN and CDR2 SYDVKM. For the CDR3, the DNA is TGTGCCAGCAGGCACAGGGGGCCGAGGACTGAAGCTTTCTTT. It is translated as CASRHRGPRTEAFF.

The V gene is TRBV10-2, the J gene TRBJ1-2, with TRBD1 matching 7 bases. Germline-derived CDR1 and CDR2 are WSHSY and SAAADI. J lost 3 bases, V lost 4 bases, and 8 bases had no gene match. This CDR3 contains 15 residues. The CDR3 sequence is CASSGNVGQDYGYTF. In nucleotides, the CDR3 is TGCGCCAGCAGTGGAAACGTCGGACAGGACTATGGCTACACCTTC.

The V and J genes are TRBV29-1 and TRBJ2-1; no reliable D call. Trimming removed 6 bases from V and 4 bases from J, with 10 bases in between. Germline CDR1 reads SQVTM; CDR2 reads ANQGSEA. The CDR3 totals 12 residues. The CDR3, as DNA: TGCAGCGTGGTCTTGAGTTACAATGAGCAGTTCTTC. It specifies CSVVLSYNEQFF.

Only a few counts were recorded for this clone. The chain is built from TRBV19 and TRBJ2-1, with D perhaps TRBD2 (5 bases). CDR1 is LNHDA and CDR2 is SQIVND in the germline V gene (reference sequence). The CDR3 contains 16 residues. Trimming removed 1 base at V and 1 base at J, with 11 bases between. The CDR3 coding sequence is TGTGCCAGTAGTATAGGTGAGGGATGGTCCTACAATGAGCAGTTCTTC. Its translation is CASSIGEGWSYNEQFF.

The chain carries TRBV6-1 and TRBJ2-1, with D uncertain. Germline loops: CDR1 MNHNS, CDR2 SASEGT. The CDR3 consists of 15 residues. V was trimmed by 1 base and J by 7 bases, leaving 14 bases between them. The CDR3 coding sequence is TGTGCCAGCAGTGAAGGCGTTGGCGGTGGAAATGAGCAGTTCTTC. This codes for CASSEGVGGGNEQFF.